The 2 T cell receptor beta chains below come from one sample, sequenced in a study of T cell clusters in autoimmune cytopenias. Multiplex touch-down PCR amplified TRB using TRB-A and TRB-B pools in one tube. TCRdb reprocessed the multiplex PCR reads, keeping one entry per CDR3 protein, no DNA. The listing records fewer than 6,500 distinct CDR3 sequences. Tens of thousands of genome equivalents of blood DNA were amplified for TRB. This sample also belongs to another study, concerning T cell repertoires in aging, cancer and after chemotherapy.

Material: peripheral blood. Every receptor here comes from a human donor in good health.

This clonotype ranks as medium-sized in terms of frequency. This chain connects TRBV30 to TRBJ2-3. CDR1 and CDR2 (germline): GTSNPN, SVGIG (reference sequence). The CDR3 has 14 residues. The CDR3 loop reads CAWSDSSSTDTQYF.

The chain joins TRBV6-5 to TRBJ1-2. Germline CDR1 is MNHEY and CDR2 is SVGAGI. This CDR3 spans 13 amino acids. The CDR3 spells CASSYTEGYGYTF.